This entry describes one TCR beta chain. Trimming cost V 4 bases and J 8 bases; bases outside gene matches: 8. The CDR3 sequence is 15 residues long. Germline-derived CDR1 and CDR2 are SGHTA and FQGTGA. The data originate from a study of blood T cell repertoires in COVID-19. At the level of the study: The samples span acute and convalescent COVID-19 from the United States, Italy and Spain. The analysed material was cDNA or gDNA that came from T cells, B-cell-depleted T cells, or PBMCs.

In the study's own analysis: From reference gene primer amplification, estimates of nucleated cell counts were derived. Profiling relied on immunoSEQ multiplex PCR, and the TCRdb table lists in-frame clones only, not all of them. V, J and clone size were drawn from that table, and D and trimming were deduced from the DNA. The table has fewer than 200,000 clones, approximately 79% seen once; the top ten hold less than 30%. This rearrangement joins TRBV7-3 to TRBJ2-1; TRBD2 agrees at 10 bases. This clonotype was sampled from an older woman with acute or convalescent COVID-19. The material sequenced was peripheral blood. The CDR3 sequence is CASSYGASGSDEQFF. The CDR3 DNA is TGTGCCAGCAGCTACGGGGCTAGCGGGAGTGATGAGCAGTTCTTC.